The rows below give T cell receptor beta chains drawn from one sample of a study of control samples from healthy donors and cancer patients. Profiling relied on immunoSEQ multiplex PCR, and the TCRdb table lists in-frame clones only, not all of them. The table records more than 100,000 clones, approximately 89% of them present only once. The specimen was blood. The receptor source for this set is a young woman in good health. CDR3s leave out the opening cysteine and the closing phenylalanine or tryptophan. Each record gives: J gene, V gene, CDR3 protein.

J gene: TRBJ2-2
V gene: TRBV11-3
CDR3 protein: ASSLTWTSGATGELF

J gene: TRBJ2-1
V gene: TRBV19
CDR3 protein: ASSIRQGGNNEQF

J gene: TRBJ1-5
V gene: TRBV13
CDR3 protein: ASSLGDSNQPQH

J gene: TRBJ1-1
V gene: TRBV21-1
CDR3 protein: ASSKARTDYHTEAF

J gene: TRBJ2-1
V gene: TRBV6-6
CDR3 protein: ASRPGATLNEQF

J gene: TRBJ1-4
V gene: TRBV18
CDR3 protein: ASSPRGGNEKLF

J gene: TRBJ1-5
V gene: TRBV10-3
CDR3 protein: AISESGGNQPQH

J gene: TRBJ1-2
V gene: TRBV28
CDR3 protein: ASSSHATGTYGYT

J gene: TRBJ1-1
V gene: TRBV6-6
CDR3 protein: ASSYSYQGNTEAF

J gene: TRBJ1-2
V gene: TRBV27
CDR3 protein: ASSPTPQGGYGYT

J gene: TRBJ2-7
V gene: TRBV6-5
CDR3 protein: ASSYSWQGYEQY

J gene: TRBJ1-3
V gene: TRBV30
CDR3 protein: AWNRIGNTIY

J gene: TRBJ2-7
V gene: TRBV7-2
CDR3 protein: ASSSGLPGSSSYPYEQY

J gene: TRBJ2-5
V gene: TRBV7-3
CDR3 protein: ASSLSGSQETQY

J gene: TRBJ2-7
V gene: TRBV2
CDR3 protein: ASSATPPGTGSYEQY

J gene: TRBJ2-7
V gene: TRBV7-2
CDR3 protein: ASSLAAGGAEQY

J gene: TRBJ1-2
V gene: TRBV27
CDR3 protein: ASRPGGGVNYGYT

J gene: TRBJ1-6
V gene: TRBV15
CDR3 protein: ATREQYDNSPLH

J gene: TRBJ1-5
V gene: TRBV7-4
CDR3 protein: ASSQASVGVVRSQPQH

J gene: TRBJ2-3
V gene: TRBV10-3
CDR3 protein: AISSGTLTDTQY

J gene: TRBJ1-3
V gene: TRBV20-1
CDR3 protein: SARDGNTIY

J gene: TRBJ1-1
V gene: TRBV28
CDR3 protein: ASSLSRGTEAF

J gene: TRBJ2-5
V gene: TRBV7-8
CDR3 protein: ASSLVTQTWKETQY

J gene: TRBJ2-5
V gene: TRBV28
CDR3 protein: ASSPGWIAQEETQY

J gene: TRBJ1-2
V gene: TRBV30
CDR3 protein: AWSPISAPLRGYT

J gene: TRBJ2-1
V gene: TRBV24-1
CDR3 protein: ATSDPGPTDNEQF

J gene: TRBJ1-2
V gene: TRBV28
CDR3 protein: ASSFLDRYYGYT

J gene: TRBJ2-5
V gene: TRBV9
CDR3 protein: ASSVEGHPTSQETQY

J gene: TRBJ2-7
V gene: TRBV4-3
CDR3 protein: ASSQGTGLGDSIYEQY

J gene: TRBJ2-1
V gene: TRBV11-2
CDR3 protein: ASSRSGFSADEQF

J gene: TRBJ2-5
V gene: TRBV28
CDR3 protein: ASSLRPQETQY

J gene: TRBJ2-2
V gene: TRBV4-2
CDR3 protein: ASSQELGGTSGSFGELF

J gene: TRBJ2-5
V gene: TRBV7-3
CDR3 protein: ASSPGGAGTETQY

J gene: TRBJ2-3
V gene: TRBV18
CDR3 protein: ASSPVELAGDPPDGTDTQY

J gene: TRBJ2-4
V gene: TRBV7-9
CDR3 protein: ASSIPPRKGTSGTRGIQY

J gene: TRBJ2-3
V gene: TRBV7-3
CDR3 protein: ASSRMGARNTDTQY

J gene: TRBJ2-3
V gene: TRBV7-9
CDR3 protein: ASSWGGTDTQY

J gene: TRBJ1-5
V gene: TRBV7-9
CDR3 protein: ASSIDRGNQPQH

J gene: TRBJ1-1
V gene: TRBV28
CDR3 protein: ASSPQYRATNTEAF

J gene: TRBJ1-1
V gene: TRBV7-3
CDR3 protein: ASSLLRTAGGEGHTEAF

J gene: TRBJ2-2
V gene: TRBV29-1
CDR3 protein: SVDSGTTNTGELF

J gene: TRBJ1-5
V gene: TRBV2
CDR3 protein: ASNDRGPGQPQH

J gene: TRBJ2-7
V gene: TRBV6-2/TRBV6-3
CDR3 protein: ASSYRVISYEQY

J gene: TRBJ2-3
V gene: TRBV2
CDR3 protein: ASSEPAGAPTDTQY

J gene: TRBJ2-4
V gene: TRBV19
CDR3 protein: ASSIIAAAGAKNIQY

J gene: TRBJ2-7
V gene: TRBV7-8
CDR3 protein: ASSLVASRQGWD

J gene: TRBJ2-3
V gene: TRBV7-3
CDR3 protein: ASSLTRDSDTQY

J gene: TRBJ2-3
V gene: TRBV28
CDR3 protein: ASSSPGRKSVNTQY

J gene: TRBJ1-6
V gene: TRBV5-1
CDR3 protein: ASSFAGPSSPLH

J gene: TRBJ2-7
V gene: TRBV4-2
CDR3 protein: ASSPGTWGLYEQY

J gene: TRBJ1-1
V gene: TRBV6-5
CDR3 protein: ASSTENTEAF